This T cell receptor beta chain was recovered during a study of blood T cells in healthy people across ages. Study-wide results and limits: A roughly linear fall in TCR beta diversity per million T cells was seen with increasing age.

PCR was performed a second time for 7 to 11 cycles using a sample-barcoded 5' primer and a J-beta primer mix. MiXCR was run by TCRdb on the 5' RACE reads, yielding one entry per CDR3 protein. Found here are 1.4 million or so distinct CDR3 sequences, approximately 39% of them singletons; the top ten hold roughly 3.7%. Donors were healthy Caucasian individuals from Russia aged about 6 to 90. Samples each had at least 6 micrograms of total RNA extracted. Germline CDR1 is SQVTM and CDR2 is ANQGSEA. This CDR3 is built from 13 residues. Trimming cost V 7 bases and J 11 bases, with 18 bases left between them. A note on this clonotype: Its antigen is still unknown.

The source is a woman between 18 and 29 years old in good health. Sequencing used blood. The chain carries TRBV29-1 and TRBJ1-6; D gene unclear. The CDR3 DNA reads TGCAGCGCCCAAGCGGCCAGCGGGACACCCCTCCACTTT. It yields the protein CSAQAASGTPLHF.